This T cell receptor (beta chain) came from a study of cytomegalovirus exposure and HLA in healthy donors. Points on this clone: Its antigen is unknown. Distinct nucleotide sequences in the sample also encode this CDR3.

General observations from the study: Among the most significant clusters, several appeared linked to common viral pathogens in a later analysis.

60 Vbeta and 13 Jbeta primers were used in PCR. Per the authors' pipeline: Per a later analysis, the number of unique TCR beta chains was some 80 million, of which 9 million to 14 million were shared. Some clones are missing from TCRdb's copy, which holds only in-frame ones; the method was immunoSEQ multiplex PCR. D and trimming come from the DNA, and the V and J calls and clone size come from that table. This repertoire shows more than 90,000 clones, approximately 80% found once; its top ten account for roughly 7.1%. This TCR was sampled from a female donor in good health and CMV-seronegative. Sequencing was done on a sample of PBMCs.

The CDR3 DNA is TGTGCCAGCAGTTTGACAGGGGGAAGCCTCTACGAGCAGTACTTC. Translated: CASSLTGGSLYEQYF. The rearrangement links TRBV27 to TRBJ2-7; TRBD1 aligns across 9 bases. V gave up 3 bases and J gave up 3 bases; unmatched junction bases: 6. The CDR3 consists of 15 residues. Germline V CDR1 and CDR2: MNHEY, SMNVEV (reference sequence).